This T cell receptor beta chain was captured by sequencing in a study of T cells in localized non-small cell lung cancer. As for this clone: Antigen unknown.

Clones were sequenced by immunoSEQ multiplex PCR, and TCRdb holds only the in-frame ones, with some missing. The sample has thousands of clones; 20% to 25% are singletons. This CDR3 contains 17 residues. V was clipped by 6 bases and J by 4 bases, with 24 bases between them. Germline V gene lookup returns CDR1 MDHEN and CDR2 SYDVKM. Study-level results: Elevated circulating T cell density in blood was associated with longer overall survival. Analysis by sequencing included only one tumor region, so heterogeneity remains possible. The greatest T cell clonality was found in uninvolved adjacent lung (higher than in tumor). There were a median roughly 60 of the top 100 tumor clones appearing in adjacent lung.

Sequences were derived from lung tumor tissue, sampled before any cancer treatment. The sequence was collected from a man between 40 and 70 years old with stage II lung adenocarcinoma. The rearrangement links TRBV28 to TRBJ2-5; D may correspond to TRBD1 or TRBD2 (5 bases each). The CDR3 nucleotides are TGTGCCAGCAGCCCGCCCTGGGAATCGGTTGGGGGAGAGACCCAGTACTTC. Translation: CASSPPWESVGGETQYF.